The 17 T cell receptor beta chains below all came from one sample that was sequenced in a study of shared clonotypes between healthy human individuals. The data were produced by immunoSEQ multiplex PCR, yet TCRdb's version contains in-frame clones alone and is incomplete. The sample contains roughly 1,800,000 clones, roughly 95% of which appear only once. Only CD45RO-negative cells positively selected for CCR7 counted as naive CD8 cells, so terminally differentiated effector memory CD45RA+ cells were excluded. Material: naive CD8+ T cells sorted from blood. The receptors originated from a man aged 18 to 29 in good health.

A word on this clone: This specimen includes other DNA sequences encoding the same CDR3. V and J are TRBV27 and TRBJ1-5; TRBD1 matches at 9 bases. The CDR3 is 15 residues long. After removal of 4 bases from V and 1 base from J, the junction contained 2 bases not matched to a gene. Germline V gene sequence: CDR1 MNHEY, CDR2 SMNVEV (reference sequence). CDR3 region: CASSWGQGSNQPQHF. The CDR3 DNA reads TGTGCCAGCAGTTGGGGACAGGGCAGCAATCAGCCCCAGCATTTT.

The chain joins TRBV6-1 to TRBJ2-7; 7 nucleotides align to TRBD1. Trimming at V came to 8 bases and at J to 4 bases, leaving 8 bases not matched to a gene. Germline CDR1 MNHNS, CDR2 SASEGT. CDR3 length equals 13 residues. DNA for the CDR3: TGTGCCAGCGCCCGGGACAGACTTTACGAGCAGTACTTC. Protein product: CASARDRLYEQYF.

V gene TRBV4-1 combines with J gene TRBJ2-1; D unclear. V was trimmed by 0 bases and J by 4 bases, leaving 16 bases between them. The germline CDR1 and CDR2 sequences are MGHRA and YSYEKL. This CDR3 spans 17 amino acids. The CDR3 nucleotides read TGCGCCAGCAGCCAAGATCGGCAACACGGAGCTTACAATGAGCAGTTCTTC. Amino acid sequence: CASSQDRQHGAYNEQFF.

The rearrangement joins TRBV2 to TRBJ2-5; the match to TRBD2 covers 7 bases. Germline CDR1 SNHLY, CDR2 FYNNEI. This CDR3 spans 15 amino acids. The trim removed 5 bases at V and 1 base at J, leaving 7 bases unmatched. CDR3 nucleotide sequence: TGTGCCAGCAGTTGGGGTGGCGGGGGCCAAGAGACCCAGTACTTC. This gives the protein CASSWGGGGQETQYF.

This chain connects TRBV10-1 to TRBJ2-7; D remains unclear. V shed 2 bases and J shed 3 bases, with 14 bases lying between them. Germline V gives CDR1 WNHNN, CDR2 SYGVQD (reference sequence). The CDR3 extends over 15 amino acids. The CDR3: CASSETAELYYEQYF. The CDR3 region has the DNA TGCGCCAGCAGTGAGACGGCAGAACTCTACTACGAGCAGTACTTC.

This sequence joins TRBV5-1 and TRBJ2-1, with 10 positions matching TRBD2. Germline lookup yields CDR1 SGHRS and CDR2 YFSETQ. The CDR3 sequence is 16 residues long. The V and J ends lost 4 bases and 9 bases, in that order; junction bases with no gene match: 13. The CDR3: CASSAPLGTSVSEQFF. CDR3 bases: TGCGCCAGCAGCGCACCCCTCGGGACTAGCGTGAGTGAGCAGTTCTTC.

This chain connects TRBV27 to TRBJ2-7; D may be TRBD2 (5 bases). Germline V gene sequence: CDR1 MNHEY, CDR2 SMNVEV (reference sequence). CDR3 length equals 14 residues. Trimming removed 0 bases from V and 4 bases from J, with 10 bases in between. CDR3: CASSLSRLTYEQYF. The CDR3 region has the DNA TGTGCCAGCAGTTTATCGAGACTAACTTACGAGCAGTACTTC.

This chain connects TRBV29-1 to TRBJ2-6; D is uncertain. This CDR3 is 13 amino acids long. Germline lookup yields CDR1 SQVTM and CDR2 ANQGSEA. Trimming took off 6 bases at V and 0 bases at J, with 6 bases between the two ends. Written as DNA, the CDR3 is TGCAGCGTCCTGAGCTCTGGGGCCAACGTCCTGACTTTC. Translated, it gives CSVLSSGANVLTF. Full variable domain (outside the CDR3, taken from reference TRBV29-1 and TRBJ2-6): SAVISQKPSRDICQRGTSLTIQCQVDSQVTMMFWYRQQPGQSLTLIATANQGSEATYESGFVIDKFPISRPNLTFSTLTVSNMSPEDSSIYLCSVLSSGANVLTFGAGSRLTVL.

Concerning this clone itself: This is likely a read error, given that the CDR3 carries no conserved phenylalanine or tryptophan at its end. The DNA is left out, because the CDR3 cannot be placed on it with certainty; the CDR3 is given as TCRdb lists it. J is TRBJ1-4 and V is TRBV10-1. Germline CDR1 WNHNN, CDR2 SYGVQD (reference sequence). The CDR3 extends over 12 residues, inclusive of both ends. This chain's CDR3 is CASSDPRPATTR.

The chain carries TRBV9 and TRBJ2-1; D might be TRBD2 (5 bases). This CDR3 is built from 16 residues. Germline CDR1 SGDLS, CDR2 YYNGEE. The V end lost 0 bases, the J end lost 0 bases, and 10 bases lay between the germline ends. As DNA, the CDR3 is TGTGCCAGCAGCGTAGGGTGGGAGAGCTCCTACAATGAGCAGTTCTTC. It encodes CASSVGWESSYNEQFF.

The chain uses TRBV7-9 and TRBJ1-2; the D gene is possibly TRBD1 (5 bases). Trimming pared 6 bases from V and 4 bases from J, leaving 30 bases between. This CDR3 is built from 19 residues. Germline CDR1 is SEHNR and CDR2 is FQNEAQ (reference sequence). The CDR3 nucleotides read TGTGCCAGCAGACCACCTGGGGCGGTAATCGCGCCAGGCCGCTATGGCTACACCTTC. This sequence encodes CASRPPGAVIAPGRYGYTF.

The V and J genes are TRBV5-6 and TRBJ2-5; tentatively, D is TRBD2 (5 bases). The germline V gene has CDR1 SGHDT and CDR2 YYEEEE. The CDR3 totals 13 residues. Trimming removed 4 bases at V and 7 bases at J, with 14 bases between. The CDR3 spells CASSPGVRGTQYF. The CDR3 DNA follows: TGTGCCAGCAGCCCCGGGGTGAGAGGGACCCAGTACTTC.

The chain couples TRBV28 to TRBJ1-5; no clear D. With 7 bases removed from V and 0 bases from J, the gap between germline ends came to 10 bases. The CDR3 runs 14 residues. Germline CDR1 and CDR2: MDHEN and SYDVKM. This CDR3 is CASKDLFSNQPQHF. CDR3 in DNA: TGTGCCAGCAAAGATCTATTTAGCAATCAGCCCCAGCATTTT. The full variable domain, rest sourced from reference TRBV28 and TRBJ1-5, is DVKVTQSSRYLVKRTGEKVFLECVQDMDHENMFWYRQDPGLGLRLIYFSYDVKMKEKGDIPEGYSVSREKKERFSLILESASTNQTSMYLCASKDLFSNQPQHFGDGTRLSIL.

As DNA, the CDR3 is TGTGCCTGGAGCACTACAGGAGGCTGGGGCTACACCTTC. The encoded protein is CAWSTTGGWGYTF. V and J are TRBV30 and TRBJ1-2, with TRBD1 as a possible D gene (5 bases). The CDR3 totals 13 residues. Deletions cut 3 bases from V and 8 bases from J, with 16 bases between. CDR1 is GTSNPN, CDR2 SVGIG, per germline (reference sequence).

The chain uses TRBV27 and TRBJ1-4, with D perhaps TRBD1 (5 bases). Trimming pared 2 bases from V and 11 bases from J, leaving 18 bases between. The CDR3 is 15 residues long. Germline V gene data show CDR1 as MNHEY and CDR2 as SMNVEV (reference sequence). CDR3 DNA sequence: TGTGCCAGCAGTTTAGGTTCAGGGCTTCGTATGAAACTGTTTTTT. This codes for CASSLGSGLRMKLFF.

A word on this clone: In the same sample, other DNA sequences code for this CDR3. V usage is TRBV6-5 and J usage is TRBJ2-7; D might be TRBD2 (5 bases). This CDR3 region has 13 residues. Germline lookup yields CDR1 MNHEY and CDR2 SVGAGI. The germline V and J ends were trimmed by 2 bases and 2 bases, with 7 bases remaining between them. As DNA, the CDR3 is TGTGCCAGCAGTTACGGGAGCCCCTACGAGCAGTACTTC. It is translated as CASSYGSPYEQYF.

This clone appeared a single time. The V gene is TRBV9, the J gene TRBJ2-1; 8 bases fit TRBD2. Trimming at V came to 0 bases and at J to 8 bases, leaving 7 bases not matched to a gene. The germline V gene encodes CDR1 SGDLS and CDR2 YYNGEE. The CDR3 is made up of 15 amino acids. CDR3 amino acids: CASSVDGRALDEQFF. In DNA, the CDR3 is TGTGCCAGCAGCGTAGACGGGAGGGCCTTGGATGAGCAGTTCTTC.